This T cell receptor (beta chain) was profiled in a study of T cell responses to AZD1222 COVID-19 vaccine. The CDR3 is 16 residues long. The V and J ends lost 7 bases and 4 bases, in that order; junction bases with no gene match: 10. The germline V gene encodes CDR1 SGHRS and CDR2 YFSETQ. Study-wide points: Reports indicate that nearly half of spike-specific TCRs are directed at unmutated variant regions.

Only in-frame clones appear in the TCRdb table, and some are missing; sequencing was by immunoSEQ multiplex PCR. The sample shows roughly 150,000 clones, around 90% of them seen only once. In the case of this clone: Its antigen remains unknown.

The TCR sequence derives from an adult in good health. This material consisted of peripheral blood, taken on day 0 of AZD1222 vaccination. The V and J genes are TRBV5-1 and TRBJ2-2; 10 bases are shared with TRBD1. For the CDR3, the DNA is TGCGCCAGCCTTCCAGGACAGGGGGAAATCACCGGGGAGCTGTTTTTT. Its protein product is CASLPGQGEITGELFF.